A selection of T cell receptor beta chains follows, all from one sample in a study of type 1 regulatory T cells. One entry per CDR3 protein, called by TCRdb with MiXCR from the reads. The sample has about 97,000 distinct CDR3 sequences; roughly 31% are singletons. Material for sequencing was CD4+ T cells, either the whole sample or a sorted fraction (not recorded which). The origin of the receptors is a human donor in good health. The CDR3 runs from the conserved cysteine through the conserved F or W. The D gene is left open where the match is weak.

D gene | J gene | V gene | CDR3 protein
NA | TRBJ1-3 | TRBV5-4 | CASSLFGNTIYF
NA | TRBJ1-1 | TRBV5-1 | CASSSPPGTEAFF
TRBD1 | TRBJ1-2 | TRBV19 | CASSTGTGIRGYTF
NA | TRBJ2-5 | TRBV11-2 | CASSPFRGVAEQETQYF
NA | TRBJ2-5 | TRBV25-1 | CASSDEQGGVTQYF
NA | TRBJ1-3 | TRBV25-1 | CASRVTGEVRGNTIYF
NA | TRBJ1-5 | TRBV12-3/TRBV12-4 | CASREGQSPQHF
NA | TRBJ2-1 | TRBV5-1 | CASSLFNEQFF
TRBD1 | TRBJ2-2 | TRBV5-1 | CASSLMGQGVTGELFF
NA | TRBJ2-5 | TRBV7-8 | CASSRPRETQYF
TRBD1 | TRBJ2-5 | TRBV5-1 | CASRLSTGPQETQYF
NA | TRBJ2-5 | TRBV11-2 | CASSLVWSRETQYF
NA | TRBJ1-2 | TRBV4-1 | CASRQLRGGYTF
NA | TRBJ2-2 | TRBV5-1 | CASSLAVTGELFF
NA | TRBJ2-6 | TRBV10-3 | CAISDSGANVLTF
TRBD2 | TRBJ2-1 | TRBV11-2 | CASSSGLAGYNEQFF
NA | TRBJ1-4 | TRBV29-1 | CSVKEGTTNEKLFF
TRBD2 | TRBJ2-2 | TRBV19 | CASIQNLLAGPRNTGELFF
NA | TRBJ2-1 | TRBV3-1 | CASGTNALFGEQFF
TRBD1 | TRBJ2-2 | TRBV7-8 | CASSLSGTGGPGELFF
TRBD2 | TRBJ2-2 | TRBV5-4 | CASSLGLAGVGELFF
NA | TRBJ2-3 | TRBV7-2 | CASQSWGSGFTDTQYF
NA | TRBJ2-3 | TRBV6-5 | CASSYTRRVDTQYF
TRBD2 | TRBJ2-1 | TRBV28 | CASSPGLAFNANEQFF
TRBD1 | TRBJ2-2 | TRBV15 | CATSHRGENTGELFF
NA | TRBJ2-2 | TRBV19 | CAAQVQGGTGELFF
NA | TRBJ1-2 | TRBV20-1 | CSASGDSYGYTF
NA | TRBJ1-6 | TRBV7-9 | CATTPGTPDNSPLHF
NA | TRBJ2-1 | TRBV5-8 | CASSLVLLREQFF
TRBD2 | TRBJ2-2 | TRBV10-2 | CAGGLAGGSNTGELFF